Listed here are 23 T cell receptor beta chains from one sample, sequenced in a study of T cell responses to AZD1222 COVID-19 vaccine. Clones were read by immunoSEQ multiplex PCR, and TCRdb kept only the in-frame ones, dropping some. Among 150,000 to 200,000 clones listed, roughly 92% were seen once. This sample comprised peripheral blood, obtained 28 days after the second AZD1222 dose. The receptors derive from an adult who received the AZD1222 COVID-19 vaccine.

The V call is TRBV7-2, the J call TRBJ2-1; tentatively, D is TRBD2 (6 bases). Trimming pared 3 bases from V and 4 bases from J, leaving 10 bases between. The germline V gene encodes CDR1 SGHTA and CDR2 FQGNSA. The CDR3 sequence is 14 residues long. The CDR3 DNA reads TGTGCCAGCAGCTTGGGACTGTCTTACAATGAGCAGTTCTTC. Residues: CASSLGLSYNEQFF.

The rearrangement uses TRBV6-5 and TRBJ1-5; no definite D call. This CDR3 has 15 residues. V was pared by 9 bases and J by 6 bases, with 21 bases between. The germline gives CDR1 MNHEY, CDR2 SVGAGI. The DNA for the CDR3 is TGTGCCAGTTGTGCCGGACCCGTCCGGGGTCAGCCCCAGCATTTT. It is translated as CASCAGPVRGQPQHF.

The rearrangement uses TRBV10-3 and TRBJ1-2; TRBD1 is a possible D gene (5 bases). This CDR3 has 14 amino acids. Trimming removed 9 bases at V and 4 bases at J, with 18 bases between. Germline values: CDR1 ENHRY, CDR2 SYGVKD. CDR3 bases: TGTGCCATAGCACCGGGACCGCGACTCTATGGCTACACCTTC. This translates into CAIAPGPRLYGYTF.

V and J are TRBV3-1 (or the pseudogene TRBV3-2) and TRBJ2-5; D unresolved. The CDR3 runs to 12 residues. Germline values: CDR1 LGHDT, CDR2 YNNKEL (reference sequence). V dropped 1 base and J dropped 5 bases, with 5 bases sitting between them. CDR3 sequence reads: CASSQVQETQYF. CDR3 in DNA: TGTGCCAGCAGCCAAGTTCAGGAGACCCAGTACTTC.

The chain employs TRBV30 and TRBJ2-7; 11 bases match TRBD2. The germline V gene has CDR1 GTSNPN and CDR2 SVGIG (reference sequence). J gave up 3 bases and V 3 bases, and 4 bases lay outside the gene matches. This CDR3 is built from 14 residues. CDR3 amino acids: CAWSRGTSGYEQYF. The CDR3, as DNA: TGTGCCTGGAGCCGCGGGACTAGCGGCTACGAGCAGTACTTC.

The chain is built from TRBV4-1 and TRBJ1-5; the D is unclear. V lost 3 bases to trimming and J lost 0 bases, with 12 bases between them. Germline-derived CDR1 and CDR2 are MGHRA and YSYEKL. There are 16 residues in the CDR3. CDR3 loop: CASSQGWGGSNQPQHF. The CDR3 DNA reads TGCGCCAGCAGCCAGGGGTGGGGAGGTAGCAATCAGCCCCAGCATTTT.

The chain carries TRBV28 and TRBJ1-5; D remains ambiguous. The CDR3 contains 14 residues. V lost 6 bases, J lost 12 bases, and 21 bases lay in between. The germline gives CDR1 MDHEN, CDR2 SYDVKM. The CDR3 DNA reads TGTGCCAGCAGAGACAAATCGACACTTCCCCTCCAGCATTTT. Translating it yields CASRDKSTLPLQHF. The entire variable domain, with the rest obtained from reference TRBV28 and TRBJ1-5, is as follows: DVKVTQSSRYLVKRTGEKVFLECVQDMDHENMFWYRQDPGLGLRLIYFSYDVKMKEKGDIPEGYSVSREKKERFSLILESASTNQTSMYLCASRDKSTLPLQHFGDGTRLSIL.

This sequence joins TRBV7-3 and TRBJ2-1, with 8 bases fitting TRBD1. The V gene's germline CDR1 is SGHTA and CDR2 FQGTGA. V lost 4 bases to trimming and J lost 8 bases; unmatched junction nucleotides: 10. This CDR3 region has 15 residues. For the CDR3, the DNA is TGTGCCAGCAGCTCGGGACAGGTCGGAGGGGATGAGCAGTTCTTC. It encodes CASSSGQVGGDEQFF.

The chain is built from TRBV7-8 and TRBJ2-7; no reliable D call. Trimming removed 3 bases at V and 2 bases at J, with 11 bases between. Germline-derived CDR1 and CDR2 are SGHVS and FQNEAQ. CDR3 length: 14 residues. The CDR3 reads CASSLGTNTYEQYF. The DNA of the CDR3 is TGTGCCAGCAGCTTGGGCACTAACACCTACGAGCAGTACTTC. Filled out from reference TRBV7-8 and TRBJ2-7, the complete variable domain reads GAGVSQSPRYKVAKRGQDVALRCDPISGHVSLFWYQQALGQGPEFLTYFQNEAQLDKSGLPSDRFFAERPEGSVSTLKIQRTQQEDSAVYLCASSLGTNTYEQYFGPGTRLTVT.

The chain recombines TRBV12-3 or TRBV12-4 with TRBJ1-1, with D possibly TRBD1 on 5 matching bases. Trimming took off 6 bases at V and 9 bases at J, with 17 bases between the two ends. The CDR3 runs 13 residues. The CDR3 nucleotides are TGTGCCAGCAGCCCCGGGACTTGGGGTAAAGCTTTCTTT. Translated, it gives CASSPGTWGKAFF.

This clone was found once. The rearrangement uses TRBV4-1 and TRBJ2-7, with 11 bases fitting TRBD1. With V trimmed by 3 bases and J by 7 bases, 8 bases remained unmatched. Germline V gene data show CDR1 as MGHRA and CDR2 as YSYEKL. The CDR3 has 15 amino acids. DNA of the CDR3: TGCGCCAGCAGCCATCCAGGGACAGGGGGAATTGAGCAGTACTTC. Residues: CASSHPGTGGIEQYF.

V is TRBV19 and J is TRBJ1-1; D remains ambiguous. The CDR3 is 12 amino acids. With 5 bases removed from V and 11 bases from J, the gap between germline ends came to 15 bases. CDR1 and CDR2 (germline): LNHDA, SQIVND (reference sequence). The CDR3 DNA sequence: TGTGCCAGTAGTTTCGGACCTAGGACGGCTTTCTTT. It codes for CASSFGPRTAFF.

Regarding this clone: The same CDR3 arises from other DNA sequences in this sample as well. This chain connects TRBV28 to TRBJ1-1; D gene ambiguous. V was clipped by 3 bases and J by 1 base, with 6 bases between them. The CDR3 loop spans 13 amino acids. Per germline, CDR1 MDHEN and CDR2 SYDVKM. Written as DNA, the CDR3 is TGTGCCAGCAGTTTGGGAGGGAACACTGAAGCTTTCTTT. It yields the protein CASSLGGNTEAFF.

The chain uses TRBV6-6 and TRBJ1-2; D is undetermined. CDR3 length equals 13 residues. Trimming cost V 6 bases and J 3 bases, with 11 bases left between them. The V gene's germline CDR1 is MNHNY and CDR2 SVGAGI (reference sequence). The CDR3, as DNA: TGTGCCAGCAGCCCTGGTTGGGACTATGGCTACACCTTC. This sequence encodes CASSPGWDYGYTF.

The J gene is TRBJ1-5, the V gene TRBV28; no reliable D call. Between the trimmed V and J ends, which lost 5 bases and 2 bases, there was a span of 13 bases. The germline CDR1 and CDR2 sequences are MDHEN and SYDVKM. This CDR3 region has 15 residues. CDR3 in DNA: TGTGCCAGCAGTCCCCGCGGTCATGGCAATCAGCCCCAGCATTTT. Amino acid sequence: CASSPRGHGNQPQHF.

This chain's CDR3 is CASSLAGRFHSGNTIYF. Written as DNA, the CDR3 is TGTGCCAGCAGCTTAGCAGGCAGATTTCACTCTGGAAACACCATATATTTT. The chain carries TRBV7-2 and TRBJ1-3; D unclear. V was clipped by 0 bases and J by 0 bases, with 12 bases between them. The CDR3 extends over 17 amino acids. Germline V gene sequence: CDR1 SGHTA, CDR2 FQGNSA.

The chain uses TRBV27 and TRBJ2-7; 7 bases align to TRBD2. Germline V gene data show CDR1 as MNHEY and CDR2 as SMNVEV (reference sequence). V gave up 5 bases and J gave up 6 bases; unmatched junction bases: 16. The CDR3 runs 16 residues. CDR3 sequence reads: CASSQPGGSGMFEQYF. CDR3 coding DNA: TGTGCCAGCAGTCAACCTGGCGGGAGTGGCATGTTCGAGCAGTACTTC.

V gene TRBV4-1 combines with J gene TRBJ2-7, with 8 positions matching TRBD2. Germline CDR1 and CDR2: MGHRA and YSYEKL. V was pared by 3 bases and J by 0 bases, with 7 bases of the junction left unmatched. This CDR3 is 16 amino acids long. In nucleotides, the CDR3 is TGCGCCAGCAGCCATCGCAGCGGGAGCAGCTCCTACGAGCAGTACTTC. Amino acids: CASSHRSGSSSYEQYF.

The chain uses TRBV9 and TRBJ2-1, with 12 positions matching TRBD2. This CDR3 region has 18 residues. The germline CDR1 and CDR2 sequences are SGDLS and YYNGEE. With V trimmed by 2 bases and J by 7 bases, 13 bases remained unmatched. This chain's CDR3 is CASSVSLAGGPGLNEQFF. The CDR3 DNA sequence: TGTGCCAGCAGCGTCTCGCTAGCGGGAGGGCCGGGCTTGAATGAGCAGTTCTTC. The whole variable domain, filled in from reference TRBV9 and TRBJ2-1, reads DSGVTQTPKHLITATGQRVTLRCSPRSGDLSVYWYQQSLDQGLQFLIQYYNGEERAKGNILERFSAQQFPDLHSELNLSSLELGDSALYFCASSVSLAGGPGLNEQFFGPGTRLTVL.

The chain carries TRBV29-1 and TRBJ2-1; possibly TRBD1 for D (6 bases). This CDR3 comprises 14 residues. In germline, CDR1 is SQVTM, CDR2 ANQGSEA. Trimming removed 3 bases from V and 5 bases from J, with 14 bases in between. The CDR3 bases are TGCAGCGTTGAGGGACCGGACAGAAACAATGAGCAGTTCTTC. Translation: CSVEGPDRNNEQFF.

The chain couples TRBV28 to TRBJ2-7; possible D gene TRBD2, 6 bases. CDR3 size: 15 residues. Germline V gene sequence: CDR1 MDHEN, CDR2 SYDVKM. V lost 2 bases to trimming and J lost 0 bases, with 11 bases between them. The chain's CDR3 is CASSLGAGSSYEQYF. In DNA, the CDR3 is TGTGCCAGCAGTTTAGGGGCGGGGAGCTCCTACGAGCAGTACTTC.

V gene TRBV7-2 combines with J gene TRBJ2-2; the match to TRBD2 covers 13 bases. The CDR3 is 15 residues long. V shed 5 bases and J 6 bases; nucleotides not matched to a gene: 3. The germline V gene has CDR1 SGHTA and CDR2 FQGNSA. The CDR3 region is CASSVLAGGPGELFF. CDR3 bases: TGTGCCAGCAGCGTACTAGCGGGAGGGCCCGGGGAGCTGTTTTTT.

This chain links TRBV10-3 with TRBJ2-5; 9 bases line up with TRBD2. The V and J ends lost 6 bases and 2 bases, in that order; junction bases with no gene match: 4. Germline V gene sequence: CDR1 ENHRY, CDR2 SYGVKD. There are 14 residues in the CDR3. CDR3 amino acids: CAIRGTSGQETQYF. The DNA for the CDR3 is TGTGCCATCAGGGGAACTAGCGGGCAAGAGACCCAGTACTTC.